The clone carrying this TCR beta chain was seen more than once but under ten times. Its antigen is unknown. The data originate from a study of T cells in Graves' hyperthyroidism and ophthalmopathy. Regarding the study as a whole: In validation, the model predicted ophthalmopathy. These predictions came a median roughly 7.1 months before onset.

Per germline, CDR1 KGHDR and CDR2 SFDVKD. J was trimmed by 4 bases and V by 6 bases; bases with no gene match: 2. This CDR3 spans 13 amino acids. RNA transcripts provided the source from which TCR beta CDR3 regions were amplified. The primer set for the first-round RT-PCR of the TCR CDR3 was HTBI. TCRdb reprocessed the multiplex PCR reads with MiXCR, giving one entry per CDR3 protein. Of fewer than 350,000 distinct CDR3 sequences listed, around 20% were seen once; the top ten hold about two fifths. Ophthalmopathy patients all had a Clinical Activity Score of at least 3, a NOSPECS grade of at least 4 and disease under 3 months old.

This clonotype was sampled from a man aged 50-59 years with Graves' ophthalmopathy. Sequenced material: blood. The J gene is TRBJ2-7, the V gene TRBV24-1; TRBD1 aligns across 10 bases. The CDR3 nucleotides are TGTGCCACCAGTCCGGGACAGGGGTACGAGCAGTACTTC. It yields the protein CATSPGQGYEQYF.